Listed below are T cell receptor beta chains from one sample, sequenced in a study of CD8+ T cells in alopecia areata. This table comes from immunoSEQ multiplex PCR, and its TCRdb copy is limited to in-frame clones, with some not included. The repertoire holds roughly 250,000 clones, around 67% seen once, with around 1.2% in the top ten. The material was CD4+ T cells sorted from blood, obtained at week 0. All receptors derive from a human donor with alopecia areata. The CDR3 runs from the conserved cysteine through the conserved F or W. The D gene is left open where the match is weak. The size of a clone is reported for some rows only, either as once, few or many, or as a class for expanded clones.

>TRBV13|NA|TRBD2|TRBJ2-1
TGTGCCAGCAGCTTAGACCTACTAGCGGGGACCAATGAGCAGTTCTTC
CASSLDLLAGTNEQFF
>TRBV30|few|TRBD2|TRBJ2-1
TGTGCCTGGAGTCCTAGCGGGGGTTACAATGAGCAGTTCTTC
CAWSPSGGYNEQFF
>TRBV29-1|once|NA|TRBJ1-1
TGCAGCGTGGTTATTCTGGGCTCTGAAGCTTTCTTT
CSVVILGSEAFF
>TRBV18|NA|NA|TRBJ1-1
TGTGCCAGCTCACCACGTCAGGGGATGAACACTGAAGCTTTCTTT
CASSPRQGMNTEAFF
>TRBV4-3|NA|NA|TRBJ2-7
TGCGCCAGCAGCCAAGGGATAGGGAGAAACTACGAGCAGTACTTC
CASSQGIGRNYEQYF
>TRBV11-2|NA|TRBD2|TRBJ2-2
TGTGCCAGCAGCCAGATGGGGAGGGTCACCGGGGAGCTGTTTTTT
CASSQMGRVTGELFF
>TRBV7-2|NA|NA|TRBJ2-3
TGTGCCAGCAGCTTAGCAGATACGCAGTATTTT
CASSLADTQYF
>TRBV30|few|TRBD2|TRBJ2-3
TGTGCCTGGAGTCTCTTAGCGGGGGGGACAGATACGCAGTATTTT
CAWSLLAGGTDTQYF
>TRBV10-3|few|TRBD1|TRBJ2-7
TGTGCCGCCAGGGACAGCCTACAGTCCTACGAGCAGTACTTC
CAARDSLQSYEQYF
>TRBV12-5|NA|TRBD2|TRBJ2-5
TGTGCTAGTGGCCAGGGACTAGCGGATACAGAGACCCAGTACTTC
CASGQGLADTETQYF
>TRBV30|NA|NA|TRBJ1-1
TGTGCCTGGAGTGTACACAGGGCGGCTGAAGCTTTCTTT
CAWSVHRAAEAFF
>TRBV10-3|NA|TRBD2|TRBJ2-1
TGTGCCATCTCTCTCGGACTAGCGGGTAACAATGAGCAGTTCTTC
CAISLGLAGNNEQFF
>TRBV4-2|NA|TRBD2|TRBJ2-1
TGTGCCAGCAGCCACCCCGGAGGTCTAGCGGAGAGCTCCTACAATGAGCAGTTCTTC
CASSHPGGLAESSYNEQFF
>TRBV30|NA|NA|TRBJ1-5
TGTGCCTGGAGTTCAGGGGACCAGCCCCAGCATTTT
CAWSSGDQPQHF
>TRBV5-1|NA|NA|TRBJ1-2
TGCGCCAGCAGCTTGTGGAGGGGGGGCGAGGACTATGGCTACACCTTC
CASSLWRGGEDYGYTF
>TRBV29-1|NA|TRBD1|TRBJ2-1
TGCAGCGTTCTCGGACAGGGGCAGGACTACAATGAGCAGTTCTTC
CSVLGQGQDYNEQFF
>TRBV5-1|few|NA|TRBJ2-2
TGCGCCAGCAGCGGGGACAGGGAGCTGTTTTTT
CASSGDRELFF
>TRBV29-1|few|NA|TRBJ1-2
TGCAGCGTTGAGGGGACTAGAGGGTTCAATGGCTACACCTTC
CSVEGTRGFNGYTF
>TRBV29-1|NA|TRBD1|TRBJ2-7
TGCAGCGTCGTCGGACAGGGTTGGTACGAGCAGTACTTC
CSVVGQGWYEQYF
>TRBV29-1|NA|TRBD1|TRBJ2-2
TGCAGCGCGACAGGGATGAACACCGGGGAGCTGTTTTTT
CSATGMNTGELFF
>TRBV9|NA|TRBD2|TRBJ2-5
TGTGCCAGCAGCGGACAACTAGCGGCTCAAGAGACCCAGTACTTC
CASSGQLAAQETQYF
>TRBV29-1|few|NA|TRBJ2-6
TGCAGCGCCGGGACATCCAGCGGGGCCAACGTCCTGACTTTC
CSAGTSSGANVLTF
>TRBV10-3|NA|TRBD1|TRBJ2-7
TGTGCCGTCACGGGACAGGGGATCTACGAGCAGTACTTC
CAVTGQGIYEQYF
>TRBV27|NA|NA|TRBJ2-7
TGTGCCAGCAGTTACCAGGGCCCTCGCGAGCAGTACTTC
CASSYQGPREQYF
>TRBV7-9|NA|TRBD1|TRBJ2-7
TGTGCCAGCAGTGCCGGGACAGCCTACGAGCAGTACTTC
CASSAGTAYEQYF
>TRBV30|NA|NA|TRBJ1-5
TGTGCCTGGGCCAGGGGAGGGGATCAGCCCCAGCATTTT
CAWARGGDQPQHF
>TRBV6-5|NA|NA|TRBJ2-3
TGTGCCAGCAGCCCTGGGGTGGGGCAGTATTTT
CASSPGVGQYF
>TRBV6-6|few|NA|TRBJ2-7
TGTGCCAGCAGCCGATCTAGCGTCGGGCAGTACTTC
CASSRSSVGQYF
>TRBV13|few|NA|TRBJ2-3
TGTGCCAGCAGCCGGGTCCCAGATACGCAGTATTTT
CASSRVPDTQYF
>TRBV7-6|NA|TRBD2|TRBJ2-5
TGTGCCAGCAGCCCCCCCGGGGTATCGGGGGGGCTCCGAGAGACCCAGTACTTC
CASSPPGVSGGLRETQYF
>TRBV7-2|NA|NA|TRBJ2-3
TGTGCCAGTTCGCCGGGCACAGATACGCAGTATTTT
CASSPGTDTQYF
>TRBV29-1|NA|TRBD1|TRBJ1-2
TGCAGCGCCATAGTGACAGGGTTAACCTATGGCTACACCTTC
CSAIVTGLTYGYTF
>TRBV5-1|NA|NA|TRBJ2-2
TGCGCCAGCAGCTTTCTGGGCCAGGGAAACACCGGGGAGCTGTTTTTT
CASSFLGQGNTGELFF
>TRBV30|NA|NA|TRBJ2-1
TGTGCCTGGAGTGTATTAGGAAATGAGCAGTTCTTC
CAWSVLGNEQFF
>TRBV5-1|NA|NA|TRBJ2-7
TGCGCCAGCAGCCTTGTTAGTGTCCTCTCCTACGAGCAGTACTTC
CASSLVSVLSYEQYF
>TRBV29-1|few|TRBD1|TRBJ2-5
TGCAGCGTTCAGACAGGGTCTGAGACCCAGTACTTC
CSVQTGSETQYF
>TRBV23-1|NA|NA|TRBJ2-7
TGCGCCAGCAGTCAATGGTTCGTGCAGTACTTC
CASSQWFVQYF
>TRBV5-1|NA|NA|TRBJ2-5
TGCGCCAGCAGCATGATCGGAGAGACCCAGTACTTC
CASSMIGETQYF
>TRBV6-5|few|NA|TRBJ1-4
TGTGCCAGCAAGGGAACTAATGAAAAACTGTTTTTT
CASKGTNEKLFF
>TRBV6-1|few|NA|TRBJ2-2
TGTGCCAGCAGACTAATGGGCACCGGGGAGCTGTTTTTT
CASRLMGTGELFF
>TRBV4-1|few|NA|TRBJ1-2
TGCGCCAGCAGACCCTCACAGGGTGGCTACACCTTC
CASRPSQGGYTF
>TRBV4-1|NA|NA|TRBJ1-5
TGCGCCAGCAGCCAAGAAGAGAATAGCAATCAGCCCCAGCATTTT
CASSQEENSNQPQHF